Each of the 5 T cell receptor beta chains below was sequenced from the same sample in a study of blood T cell repertoires in COVID-19. Here immunoSEQ multiplex PCR was the method, and the copy in TCRdb shows in-frame clones only, minus some. The sample lists 160,000 or so clones; approximately 84% were seen once. The sequencing input was peripheral blood. Receptors were obtained from a woman at least 80 years old with acute or convalescent COVID-19.

The chain uses TRBV19 and TRBJ2-5; the D gene is possibly TRBD2 (6 bases). The CDR3 extends over 14 amino acids. CDR1 LNHDA and CDR2 SQIVND come from the germline V gene (reference sequence). Trimming cost V 3 bases and J 5 bases, with 13 bases left between them. In nucleotides, the CDR3 is TGTGCCAGTAGTATGGGGGGAGTTCGGGAGACCCAGTACTTC. Translation gives CASSMGGVRETQYF. The complete variable domain, with remaining parts taken from reference TRBV19 and TRBJ2-5, reads DGGITQSPKYLFRKEGQNVTLSCEQNLNHDAMYWYRQDPGQGLRLIYYSQIVNDFQKGDIAEGYSVSREKKESFPLTVTSAQKNPTAFYLCASSMGGVRETQYFGPGTRLLVL.

The chain is built from TRBV13 and TRBJ1-4, with D perhaps matching TRBD1 (5 bases). This CDR3 has 14 amino acids. Trimming cost V 3 bases and J 5 bases, with 10 bases left between them. From germline, CDR1 is PRHDT and CDR2 FYEKMQ (reference sequence). Written as DNA, the CDR3 is TGTGCCAGCAGCTTTAGGCAGGGAAATGAAAAACTGTTTTTT. It is translated as CASSFRQGNEKLFF.

In DNA form, the CDR3 reads TGTGCCAGCAGGTCAGAAGGGGGCAGGGGAGGATCACCCCTCCACTTT. Translation: CASRSEGGRGGSPLHF. V is TRBV7-9 and J is TRBJ1-6; TRBD1 matches at 7 bases. The germline CDR1 and CDR2 sequences are SEHNR and FQNEAQ (reference sequence). The CDR3 has 16 residues. V gave up 6 bases and J gave up 10 bases; unmatched junction bases: 15.

V and J are TRBV7-6 and TRBJ2-5, with 8 bases that match TRBD2. The CDR3 has 15 amino acids. Germline V lookup: CDR1 SGHVS, CDR2 FNYEAQ. Losses at the gene ends were 4 bases for V and 2 bases for J; bases not matched to a gene: 6. The CDR3 nucleotides are TGTGCCAGCAGCTACGGGGGGACTAGACAAGAGACCCAGTACTTC. Translation gives CASSYGGTRQETQYF.

The chain employs TRBV12-3 or TRBV12-4 and TRBJ1-4, with D uncertain. This CDR3 comprises 13 residues. The V end lost 6 bases, the J end lost 8 bases, and 13 bases lay between the germline ends. This CDR3 reads CASSPARAEKLFF. Here the CDR3 DNA reads TGTGCCAGCAGCCCGGCGAGGGCGGAAAAACTGTTTTTT.